This TCR beta chain was captured in a study of T-cell reconstitution after alpha-beta-depleted transplantation in children. The germline gives CDR1 LGHDT, CDR2 YNNKEL (reference sequence). The CDR3 contains 11 residues. V was pared by 6 bases and J by 2 bases, with 3 bases between. Study-wide results and caveats: Expanded graft clones, several hundred of them, were reportedly the source of alpha-beta T cells about two months after transplant.

Molecular barcoding with unique molecular identifiers was used for the TCRbeta library. MiXCR, run by TCRdb on the PCR reads, gives a single entry per CDR3 protein. Among approximately 89,000 distinct CDR3 sequences listed, around 16% were seen once. This clonotype has ten or more counts. Its antigen remains unidentified. This clonotype was sampled from a male patient aged 2-15 years who had a stem cell transplant for acute lymphoblastic leukemia, so the T cells may come from the graft donor. The J gene is TRBJ2-3, the V gene TRBV3-1; D is uncertain. The material was PBMCs, mostly from graft donor cells, obtained 180 days after TCRalphabeta/CD19-depleted stem cell transplant. The CDR3 DNA reads as TGTGCCAGCAGTCTCACAGATACGCAGTATTTT. Amino acids: CASSLTDTQYF.